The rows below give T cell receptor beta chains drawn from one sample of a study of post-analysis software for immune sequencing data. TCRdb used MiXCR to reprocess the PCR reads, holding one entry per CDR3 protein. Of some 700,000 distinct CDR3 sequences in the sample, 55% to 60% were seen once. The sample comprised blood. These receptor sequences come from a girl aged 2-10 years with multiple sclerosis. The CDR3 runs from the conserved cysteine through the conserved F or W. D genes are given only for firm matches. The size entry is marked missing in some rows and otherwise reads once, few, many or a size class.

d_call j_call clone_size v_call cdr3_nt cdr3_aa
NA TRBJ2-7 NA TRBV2 TGTGCCAGCACCACTAGTCATACCTACTACGAGCAGTACTTC CASTTSHTYYEQYF
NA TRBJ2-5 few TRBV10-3 TGTGCCACTCGGGAAGCGGACCAAGAGACCCAGTACTTC CATREADQETQYF
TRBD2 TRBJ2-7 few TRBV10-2 TGCGCCAGCAGCCTTTTAGCGGGCCTCTCCTACGAGCAGTACTTC CASSLLAGLSYEQYF
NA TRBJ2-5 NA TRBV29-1 TGCAGCGTTACCCTTTGGCAGGGGGGACAAGAGACCCAGTACTTC CSVTLWQGGQETQYF
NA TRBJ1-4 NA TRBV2 TGTGCCATAATATACACAGGACGTGGTGAAAAACTGTTTTTT CAIIYTGRGEKLFF
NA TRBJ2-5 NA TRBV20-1 TGCAGTGCTAGGACCGGGGGGACCCAGTACTTC CSARTGGTQYF
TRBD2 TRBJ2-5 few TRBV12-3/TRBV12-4 TGTGCCAGCAGAGCGGGGATCGTACAAGAGACCCAGTACTTC CASRAGIVQETQYF
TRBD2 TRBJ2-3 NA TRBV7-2 TGTGCCAGCAGCTTAGCGGTCGCGGGAGGAAGCACAGATACGCAGTATTTT CASSLAVAGGSTDTQYF
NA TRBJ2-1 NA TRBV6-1 TGTGCCAGCAGTCTCCCTAGGCGGAGTAATGAGCAGTTCTTC CASSLPRRSNEQFF
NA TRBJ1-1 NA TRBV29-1 TGCAGCGTCCTCGTGGGGGCGGACACTGAAGCTTTCTTT CSVLVGADTEAFF
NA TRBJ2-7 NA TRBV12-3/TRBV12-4 TGTGCCAGCAGTTTTTGGGGGGCAGACTACGAGCAGTACTTC CASSFWGADYEQYF
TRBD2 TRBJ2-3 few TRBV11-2 TGTGCCAGCAGCTTAGCCTCTAGCGGATCGCAGTATTTT CASSLASSGSQYF
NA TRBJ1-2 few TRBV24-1 TGTGCCACCAGGGACAGCTTAAACTATGGCTACACCTTC CATRDSLNYGYTF
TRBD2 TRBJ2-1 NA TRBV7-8 TGTGCCAGCAGCCAACTAGCGTCACAAGAGACCCAGTTCTTC CASSQLASQETQFF
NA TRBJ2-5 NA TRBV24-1 TGTGCCACCAGTGATTTGCTCCAGGCAAAGGGGCAGTACTTC CATSDLLQAKGQYF
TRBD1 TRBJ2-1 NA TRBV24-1 TGTGCCACCAGTGATTTGCAGGGCGGGACAGGGGCCTACAATGAGCAGTTCTTC CATSDLQGGTGAYNEQFF
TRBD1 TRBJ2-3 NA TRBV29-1 TGCAGCGTTGCCTTGGGACAGGACCTCACAGATACGCAGTATTTT CSVALGQDLTDTQYF
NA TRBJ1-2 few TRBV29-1 TGCAGCGTTGAAGTGTTTAACGGAGATGGCTACACCTTC CSVEVFNGDGYTF
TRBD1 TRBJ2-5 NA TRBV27 TGTGCCAGCAGTTTACAGGGGGCGCGAGAGACCCAGTACTTC CASSLQGARETQYF
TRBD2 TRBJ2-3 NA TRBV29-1 TGCAGCGTTGTCTCGGGGGAGCGGGAGCCAGATACGCAGTATTTT CSVVSGEREPDTQYF
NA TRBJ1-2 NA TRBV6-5 TGTGCCAGCAGTCCACAGGGACGGGTTAACTATGGCTACACCTTC CASSPQGRVNYGYTF
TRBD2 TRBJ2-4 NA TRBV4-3 TGCGCCAGCAGCCCGCTGCGGACTAGCGGGGGGGCCGGGGACATTCAGTACTTC CASSPLRTSGGAGDIQYF
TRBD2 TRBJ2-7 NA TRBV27 TGTGCCAGCATGTACGGCGGGAGATCCGGCGAGCAGTACTTC CASMYGGRSGEQYF
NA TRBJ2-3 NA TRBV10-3 TGTGCCAACGCACCCTATCAGGGTCTCGCAGATACGCAGTATTTT CANAPYQGLADTQYF
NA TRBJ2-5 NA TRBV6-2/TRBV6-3 TGTGCCAGCATGGGATGGTTGTGGGAGACCCAGTACTTC CASMGWLWETQYF
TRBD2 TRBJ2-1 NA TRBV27 TGTGCCAGCAGTCCCGGGACTAGCGGGGGGGCCGGAAATGAGCAGTTCTTC CASSPGTSGGAGNEQFF
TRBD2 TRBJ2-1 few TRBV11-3 TGTGCCAGCAGTAATCGACTAGCGGGGGGCCTCGGGGAGCAGTTCTTC CASSNRLAGGLGEQFF
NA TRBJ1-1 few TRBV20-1 TGCAGTGCTAGACGAAAGGGCGGGGGCACTGAAGCTTTCTTT CSARRKGGGTEAFF
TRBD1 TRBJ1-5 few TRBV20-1 TGCAGTGCTACAGACAGGGAAAATCAGCCCCAGCATTTT CSATDRENQPQHF
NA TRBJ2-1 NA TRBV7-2 TGTGCCAGCAGCTTAGTAAGCGTCCGTTCCAATGAGCAGTTCTTC CASSLVSVRSNEQFF
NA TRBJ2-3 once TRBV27 TGTGCCAGCAGAATTGATTCCGGGGATACGCAGTATTTT CASRIDSGDTQYF
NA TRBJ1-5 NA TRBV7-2 TGTGCCAGCAGCTTAGGCGGCTACTATAGCAATCAGCCCCAGCATTTT CASSLGGYYSNQPQHF
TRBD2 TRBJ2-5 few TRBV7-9 TGTGCCAGCAGCTCACCACTAGCGGGTGAGACCCAGTACTTC CASSSPLAGETQYF
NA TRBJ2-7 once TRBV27 TGTGCCACGGGCCTATACGAGCAGTACTTC CATGLYEQYF
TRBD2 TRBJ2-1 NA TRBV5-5 TGTGCCAGCAGCCCCGAACTAGCGGGAGGGCCCAGTGAGCAGTTCTTC CASSPELAGGPSEQFF
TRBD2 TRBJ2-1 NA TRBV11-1 TGTGCCAGCAGCTTACTAGCGGAGGGCTACAATGAGCAGTTCTTC CASSLLAEGYNEQFF
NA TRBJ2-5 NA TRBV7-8 TGTGCCAGCAGCCAAGGTATCTTCCAAGAGACCCAGTACTTC CASSQGIFQETQYF
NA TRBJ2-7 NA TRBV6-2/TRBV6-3 TGTGCCAGCAGTCCCAGGGCAGGGGCCCTCGCGACCTACTACGAGCAGTACTTC CASSPRAGALATYYEQYF
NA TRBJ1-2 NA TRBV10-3 TGTGCCATCAACCAGGCATTGGGCCAGTATGGCTACACCTTC CAINQALGQYGYTF
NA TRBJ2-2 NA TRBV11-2 TGTGCCAGCAGCTCCCGGATGGCCGGGGAGCTGTTTTTT CASSSRMAGELFF
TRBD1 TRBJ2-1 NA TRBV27 TGTGCCAGCAGTTATACCGGGACAGGGAGCAATGAGCAGTTCTTC CASSYTGTGSNEQFF
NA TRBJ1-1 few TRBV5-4 TGTGCCAGCAGCTTGGACCCTTGGGGGGCGAACACTGAAGCTTTCTTT CASSLDPWGANTEAFF
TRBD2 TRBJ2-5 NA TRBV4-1 TGCGCCAGCAGCCCATCCCTGGGGGCGGGAGGGCCGTCGGAGACCCAGTACTTC CASSPSLGAGGPSETQYF
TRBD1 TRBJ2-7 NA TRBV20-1 TGCAGTGCCCCCGGGACAGGGGGACACGAGCAGTACTTC CSAPGTGGHEQYF
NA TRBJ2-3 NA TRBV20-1 TGCAGTGCTAGAGTTGAGGGCGCAGATACGCAGTATTTT CSARVEGADTQYF
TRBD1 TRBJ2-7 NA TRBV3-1 TGTGCCAGCAGCCAGAACGGACAGGGTGGCTCCGAGCAGTACTTC CASSQNGQGGSEQYF
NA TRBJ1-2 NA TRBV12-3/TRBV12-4 TGTGCCAGCAGTTTTGGGGTGTCCGACTATGGCTACACCTTC CASSFGVSDYGYTF
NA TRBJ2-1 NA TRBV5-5 TGTGCCAGCAGCTTCGGTCAGGGATACAATGAGCAGTTCTTC CASSFGQGYNEQFF
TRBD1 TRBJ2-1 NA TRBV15 TGTGCCACCCAAGGACAGGCCAATGAGCAGTTCTTC CATQGQANEQFF
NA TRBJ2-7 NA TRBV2 TGTGCCAGCAGGACAGTGTCCAGAGGCTACGAGCAGTACTTC CASRTVSRGYEQYF
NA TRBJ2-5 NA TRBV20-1 TGCAGTGCTGACCATCGACAGGCCCAAGAGACCCAGTACTTC CSADHRQAQETQYF
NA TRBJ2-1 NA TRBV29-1 TGCAGCGTTGGTGGGGTCTACAATGAGCAGTTCTTC CSVGGVYNEQFF
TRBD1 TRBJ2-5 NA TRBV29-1 TGCAGCGTTGAAGGGGGGACAGGGGGCGTAGAGACCCAGTACTTC CSVEGGTGGVETQYF
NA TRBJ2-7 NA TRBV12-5 TGTGCTAGTGGCCCTGGACAGTCCAACTCCTACGAGCAGTACTTC CASGPGQSNSYEQYF
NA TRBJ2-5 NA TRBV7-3 TGTGCCAGCAGCAAGGGGTCACAAGAGACCCAGTACTTC CASSKGSQETQYF
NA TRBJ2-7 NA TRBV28 TGTGCCAGCAATATGGGAACCCCTTTATCCTACGAGCAGTACTTC CASNMGTPLSYEQYF
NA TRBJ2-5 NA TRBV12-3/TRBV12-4 TGTGCCAGCAGTTTGGCCGGATGGGAAGAGACCCAGTACTTC CASSLAGWEETQYF
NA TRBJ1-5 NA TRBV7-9 TGTGCCAGCAGCACCGACAGCGTCAATCAGCCCCAGCATTTT CASSTDSVNQPQHF
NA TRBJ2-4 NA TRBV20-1 TGCAGTGCTAGGGACCGAGGCAAAAACATTCAGTACTTC CSARDRGKNIQYF